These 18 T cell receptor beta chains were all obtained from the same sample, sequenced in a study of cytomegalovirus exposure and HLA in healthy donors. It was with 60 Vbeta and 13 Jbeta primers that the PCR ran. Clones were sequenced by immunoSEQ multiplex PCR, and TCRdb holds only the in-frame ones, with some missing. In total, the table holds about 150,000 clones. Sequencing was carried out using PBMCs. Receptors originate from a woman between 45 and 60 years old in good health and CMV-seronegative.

The CDR3 protein is CAWSASDRRKNIQYF. In DNA form, the CDR3 reads TGTGCCTGGAGCGCCTCGGACAGGCGCAAAAACATTCAGTACTTC. The chain combines TRBV30 with TRBJ2-4; TRBD1 agrees at 7 bases. Germline trimming cut 3 bases from V and 3 bases from J; bases unmatched to any gene: 8. The V gene's germline CDR1 is GTSNPN and CDR2 SVGIG (reference sequence). This CDR3 has 15 amino acids.

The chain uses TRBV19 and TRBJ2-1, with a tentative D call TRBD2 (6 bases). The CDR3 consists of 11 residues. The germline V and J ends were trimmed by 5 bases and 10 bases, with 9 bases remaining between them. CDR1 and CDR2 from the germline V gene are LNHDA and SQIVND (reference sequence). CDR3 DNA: TGTGCCAGTAGTCGTACTAGCGAGCAGTTCTTC. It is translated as CASSRTSEQFF.

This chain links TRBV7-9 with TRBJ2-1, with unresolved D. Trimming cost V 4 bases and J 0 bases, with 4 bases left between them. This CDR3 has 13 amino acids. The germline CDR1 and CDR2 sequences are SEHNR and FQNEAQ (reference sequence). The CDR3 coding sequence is TGTGCCAGCAGCTCCAGCTCCTACAATGAGCAGTTCTTC. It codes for CASSSSSYNEQFF.

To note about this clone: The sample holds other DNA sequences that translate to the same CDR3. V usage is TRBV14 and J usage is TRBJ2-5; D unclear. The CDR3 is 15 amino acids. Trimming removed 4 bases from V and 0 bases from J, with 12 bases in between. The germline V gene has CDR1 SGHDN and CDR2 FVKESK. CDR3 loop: CASSLGQAYQETQYF. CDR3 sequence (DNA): TGTGCCAGCAGCCTTGGCCAGGCCTACCAAGAGACCCAGTACTTC.

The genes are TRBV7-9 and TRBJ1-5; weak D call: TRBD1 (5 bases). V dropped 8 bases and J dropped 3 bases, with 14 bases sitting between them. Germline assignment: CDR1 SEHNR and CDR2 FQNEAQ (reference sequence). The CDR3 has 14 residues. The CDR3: CASARGGANQPQHF. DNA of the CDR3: TGTGCCAGCGCCCGGGGAGGGGCCAATCAGCCCCAGCATTTT.

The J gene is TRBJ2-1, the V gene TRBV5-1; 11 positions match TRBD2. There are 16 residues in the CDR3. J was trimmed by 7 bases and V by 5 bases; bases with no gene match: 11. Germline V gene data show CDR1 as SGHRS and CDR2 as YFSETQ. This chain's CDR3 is CASSAGSGGAWNEQFF. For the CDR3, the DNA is TGCGCCAGCAGTGCTGGTAGCGGGGGGGCCTGGAATGAGCAGTTCTTC.

This CDR3 is CASSVQHRGRVPYEQYF. CDR3 nucleotides: TGCGCCAGCAGTGTACAACACAGGGGGCGCGTGCCCTACGAGCAGTACTTC. This chain joins TRBV23-1 and TRBJ2-7; 9 bases align to TRBD1. TRBV23-1 has ORF status, its function being uncertain. This CDR3 has 17 residues. V was pared by 5 bases and J by 2 bases, with 13 bases of the junction left unmatched.

In DNA, the CDR3 is TGTGCCAGCAGCGTAGCTACCGGGACAGGCTACAATGAGCAGTTCTTC. This translates into CASSVATGTGYNEQFF. The chain recombines TRBV9 with TRBJ2-1; 8 nucleotides line up with TRBD1. The CDR3 totals 16 residues. CDR1 is SGDLS, CDR2 YYNGEE, per germline. V gave up 0 bases and J gave up 3 bases; unmatched junction bases: 5. The whole variable domain, remainder taken from reference TRBV9 and TRBJ2-1, is DSGVTQTPKHLITATGQRVTLRCSPRSGDLSVYWYQQSLDQGLQFLIQYYNGEERAKGNILERFSAQQFPDLHSELNLSSLELGDSALYFCASSVATGTGYNEQFFGPGTRLTVL.

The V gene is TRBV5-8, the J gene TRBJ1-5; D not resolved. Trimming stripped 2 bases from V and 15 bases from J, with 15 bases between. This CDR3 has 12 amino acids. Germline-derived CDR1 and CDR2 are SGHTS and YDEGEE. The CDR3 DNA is TGTGCCAGCAGCTTCTCTAGAGCTCTCGGGCATTTT. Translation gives CASSFSRALGHF.

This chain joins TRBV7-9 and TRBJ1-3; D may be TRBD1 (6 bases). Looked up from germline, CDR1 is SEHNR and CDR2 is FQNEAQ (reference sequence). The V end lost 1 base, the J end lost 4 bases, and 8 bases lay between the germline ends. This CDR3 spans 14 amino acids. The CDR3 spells CASSLVDSGNTIYF. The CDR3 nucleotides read TGTGCCAGCAGCTTAGTGGACAGCGGAAACACCATATATTTT.

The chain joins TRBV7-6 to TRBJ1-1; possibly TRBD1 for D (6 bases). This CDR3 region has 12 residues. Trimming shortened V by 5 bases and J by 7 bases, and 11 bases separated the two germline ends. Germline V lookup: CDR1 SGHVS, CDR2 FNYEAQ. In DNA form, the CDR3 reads TGTGCCAGCAGCCAAGTACAGGGTGAAGCTTTCTTT. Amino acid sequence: CASSQVQGEAFF.

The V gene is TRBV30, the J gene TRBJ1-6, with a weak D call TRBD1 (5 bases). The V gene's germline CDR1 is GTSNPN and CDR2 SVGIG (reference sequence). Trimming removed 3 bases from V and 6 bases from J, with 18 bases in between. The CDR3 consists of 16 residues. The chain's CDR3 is CAWRLQGGGFNSPLHF. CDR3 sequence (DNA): TGTGCCTGGAGGCTCCAGGGCGGTGGGTTTAATTCACCCCTCCACTTT.

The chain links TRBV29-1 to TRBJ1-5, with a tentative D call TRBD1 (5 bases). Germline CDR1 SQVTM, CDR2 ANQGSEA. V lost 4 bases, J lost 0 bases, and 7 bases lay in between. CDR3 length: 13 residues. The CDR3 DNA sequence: TGCAGCGTTGGACAGTATAGCAATCAGCCCCAGCATTTT. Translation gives CSVGQYSNQPQHF.

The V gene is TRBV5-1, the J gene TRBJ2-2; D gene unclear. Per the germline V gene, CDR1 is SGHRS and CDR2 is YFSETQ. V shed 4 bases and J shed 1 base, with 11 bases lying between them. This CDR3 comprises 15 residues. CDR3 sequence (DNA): TGCGCCAGCAGCCAATTTTCGGGGAACACCGGGGAGCTGTTTTTT. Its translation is CASSQFSGNTGELFF.

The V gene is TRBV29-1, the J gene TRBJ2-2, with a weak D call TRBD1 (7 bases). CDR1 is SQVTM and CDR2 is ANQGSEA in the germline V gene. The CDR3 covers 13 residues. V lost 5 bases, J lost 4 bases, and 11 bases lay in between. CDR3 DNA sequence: TGCAGCGTTAGGCAGGGGGGCACCGGGGAGCTGTTTTTT. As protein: CSVRQGGTGELFF.

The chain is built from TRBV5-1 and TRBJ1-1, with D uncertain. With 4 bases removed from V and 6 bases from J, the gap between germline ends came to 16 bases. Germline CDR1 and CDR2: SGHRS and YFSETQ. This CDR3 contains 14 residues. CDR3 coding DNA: TGCGCCAGCAGCCAGGACGGGGAGTACGCTGAAGCTTTCTTT. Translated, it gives CASSQDGEYAEAFF.

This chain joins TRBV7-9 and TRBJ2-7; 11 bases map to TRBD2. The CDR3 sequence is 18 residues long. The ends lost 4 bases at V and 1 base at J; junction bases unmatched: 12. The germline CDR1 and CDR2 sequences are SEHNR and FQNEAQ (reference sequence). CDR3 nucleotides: TGTGCCAGCAGCTACCCGGGACTAGCGGCCATACGATCCTACGAGCAGTACTTC. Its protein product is CASSYPGLAAIRSYEQYF. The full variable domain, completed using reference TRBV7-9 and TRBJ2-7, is DTGVSQNPRHKITKRGQNVTFRCDPISEHNRLYWYRQTLGQGPEFLTYFQNEAQLEKSRLLSDRFSAERPKGSFSTLEIQRTEQGDSAMYLCASSYPGLAAIRSYEQYFGPGTRLTVT.

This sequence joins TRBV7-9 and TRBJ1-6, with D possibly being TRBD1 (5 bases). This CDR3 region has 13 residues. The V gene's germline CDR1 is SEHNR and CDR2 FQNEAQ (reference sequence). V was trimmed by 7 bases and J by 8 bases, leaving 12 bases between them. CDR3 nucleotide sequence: TGTGCCAGCACTATTCCGGGGGATTCACCCCTCCACTTT. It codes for CASTIPGDSPLHF.